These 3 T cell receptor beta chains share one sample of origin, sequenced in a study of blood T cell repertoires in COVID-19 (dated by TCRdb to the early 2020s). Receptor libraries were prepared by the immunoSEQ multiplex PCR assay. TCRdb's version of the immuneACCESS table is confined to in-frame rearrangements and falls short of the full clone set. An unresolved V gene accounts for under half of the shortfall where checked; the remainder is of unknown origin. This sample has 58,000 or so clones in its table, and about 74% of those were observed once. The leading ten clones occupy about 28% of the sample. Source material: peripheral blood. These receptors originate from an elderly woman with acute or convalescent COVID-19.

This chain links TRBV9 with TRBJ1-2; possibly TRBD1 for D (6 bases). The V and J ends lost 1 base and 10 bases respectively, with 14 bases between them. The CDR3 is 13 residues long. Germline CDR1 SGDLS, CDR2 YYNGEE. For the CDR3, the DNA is TGTGCCAGCAGCGTACGGGACACGGACGACTACACCTTC. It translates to CASSVRDTDDYTF.

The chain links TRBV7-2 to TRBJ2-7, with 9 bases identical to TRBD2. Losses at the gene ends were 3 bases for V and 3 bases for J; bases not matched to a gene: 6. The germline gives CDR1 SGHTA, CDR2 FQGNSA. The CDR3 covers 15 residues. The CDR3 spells CASSLVAGDFYEQYF. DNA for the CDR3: TGTGCCAGCAGCTTGGTAGCGGGAGACTTCTACGAGCAGTACTTC.

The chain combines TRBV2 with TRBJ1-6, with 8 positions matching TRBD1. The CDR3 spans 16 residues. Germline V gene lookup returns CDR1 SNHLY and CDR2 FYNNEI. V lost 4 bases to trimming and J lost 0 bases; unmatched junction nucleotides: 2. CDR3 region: CASSGTGSSYNSPLHF. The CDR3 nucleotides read TGTGCCAGCAGTGGGACAGGGAGCTCCTATAATTCACCCCTCCACTTT.